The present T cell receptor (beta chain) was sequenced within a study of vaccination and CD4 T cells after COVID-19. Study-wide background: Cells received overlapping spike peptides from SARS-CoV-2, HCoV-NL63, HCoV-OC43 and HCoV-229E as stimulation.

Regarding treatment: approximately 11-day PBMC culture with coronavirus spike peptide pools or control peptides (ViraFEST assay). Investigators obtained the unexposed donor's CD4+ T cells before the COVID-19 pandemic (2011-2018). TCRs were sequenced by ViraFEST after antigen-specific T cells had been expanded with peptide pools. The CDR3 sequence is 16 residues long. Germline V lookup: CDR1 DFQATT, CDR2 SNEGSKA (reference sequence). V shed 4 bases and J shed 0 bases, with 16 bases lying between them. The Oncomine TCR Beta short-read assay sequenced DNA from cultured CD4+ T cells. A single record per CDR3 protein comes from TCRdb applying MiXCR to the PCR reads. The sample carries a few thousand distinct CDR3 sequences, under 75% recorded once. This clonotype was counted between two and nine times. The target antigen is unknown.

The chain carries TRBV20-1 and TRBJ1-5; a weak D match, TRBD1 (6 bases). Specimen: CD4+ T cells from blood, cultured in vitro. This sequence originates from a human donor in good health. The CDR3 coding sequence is TGCAGTGCTAAAAAAGGACAGTTCAATAGCAATCAGCCCCAGCATTTT. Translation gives CSAKKGQFNSNQPQHF.